This T cell receptor (beta chain) stems from a study of synovial regulatory T cells in juvenile arthritis (dated by TCRdb to about 2015). At the level of the whole study: Among the sequenced patients, a few were classified as therapy-naive, methotrexate plus infliximab was given to one, methotrexate was given to over five, and treatment information was unavailable for one. TCR repertoire comparisons included Treg and Teff subsets from approximately 11 JIA patients with active disease. Effector T cell subsets were also sequenced in the study cohort for comparisons, but only blood and synovial fluid Treg cells are covered by the Treg dataset alone. The study compared the TCRbeta CDR3 repertoires of blood iaTreg cells, other blood Treg cells and synovial fluid Treg cells taken from matched patient samples. Results the study describes overall, beyond this receptor: Across patients, iaTreg TCR repertoires were largely private, and these iaTreg repertoires partially overlapped with synovial Teff and blood CPL repertoires. Blood iaTreg cells showed lower TCR diversity than other blood Treg cells, consistent with antigen-driven expansion. More CDR3 sequences were shared by synovial Treg cells with iaTreg cells than with other blood Treg cells, and a closer relation was confirmed by Chao-Jaccard similarity.

About this clone itself: Its antigen remains undetermined.

The library was made by the immunoSEQ multiplex PCR assay. TCRbeta CDR3 sequencing was carried out by Adaptive Biotechnologies. Processing in the source paper ran as follows. Repertoire similarity used the Chao-modified Jaccard index and median clonotype overlap from 200 random subsamples at equal sample size. Similarity analyses were performed using either productive nucleotide sequences or in silico-translated amino acid sequences. Hierarchical clustering with single linkage and t-SNE based on Chao-modified Jaccard distances were used to compare repertoires. Repertoire diversity was quantified with the Renyi index, after sample size normalisation, across a range of alpha values. In TCRdb, the immuneACCESS table is reduced to in-frame sequences with V and J assigned. These tables do not hold every clone; where another copy was compared, an unresolved V gene accounts for under half, and the others remain unexplained. V, J and clone size are those of that table, while D and trimming were read from the DNA. This specimen's table enumerates just under 10,000 clones. The ten largest account for more than 0.85% of the sample.

Reading the germline V gene (reference sequence) gives CDR1 LNHDA and CDR2 SQIVND. Inclusive of the bounding cysteine and phenylalanine, the CDR3 is 15 residues long. There is no recorded DNA. The donors for the TCR repertoire analysis were 11 juvenile idiopathic arthritis patients with active disease who had not reached inactive disease, of whom 3 were polyarticular and 8 were oligoarticular. The TCR-sequenced patients had a median age of approximately 10 years (range about 2.4-25) and median disease duration of about 7 years (range 0.2-19.1). The samples for TCR repertoire analysis were obtained at two Italian centres. Peripheral blood mononuclear cells were isolated by Histopaque-1077 density gradient and cryopreserved in roughly 90% FCS with roughly 10% DMSO.

The sequenced sample was Treg cells from blood. In light of the paper, this sample's cell subset or site label describes: remaining (HLA-DR-negative) circulating blood Treg cells. This TCR derives from a donor younger than 35 with juvenile idiopathic arthritis. The rearrangement combines TRBV19 with TRBJ2-4. CDR3 protein: CASSWRGVAKNIQYF.